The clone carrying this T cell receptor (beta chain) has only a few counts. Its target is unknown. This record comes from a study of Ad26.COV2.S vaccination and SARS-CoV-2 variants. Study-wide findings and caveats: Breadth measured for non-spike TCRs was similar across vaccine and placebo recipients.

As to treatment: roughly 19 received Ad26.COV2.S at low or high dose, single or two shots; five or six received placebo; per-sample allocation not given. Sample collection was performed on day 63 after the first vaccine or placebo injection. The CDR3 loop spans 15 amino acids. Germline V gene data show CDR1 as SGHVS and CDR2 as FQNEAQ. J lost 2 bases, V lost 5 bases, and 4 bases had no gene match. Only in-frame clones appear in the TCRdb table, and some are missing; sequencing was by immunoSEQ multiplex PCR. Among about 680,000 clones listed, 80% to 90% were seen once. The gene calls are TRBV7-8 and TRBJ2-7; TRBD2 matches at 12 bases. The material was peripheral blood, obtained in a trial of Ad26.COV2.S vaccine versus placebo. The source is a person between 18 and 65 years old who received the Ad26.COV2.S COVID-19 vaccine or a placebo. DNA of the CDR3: TGTGCCAGCAGCCAGCTAGCGGGGGGGGCCTACGAGCAGTACTTC. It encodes CASSQLAGGAYEQYF.